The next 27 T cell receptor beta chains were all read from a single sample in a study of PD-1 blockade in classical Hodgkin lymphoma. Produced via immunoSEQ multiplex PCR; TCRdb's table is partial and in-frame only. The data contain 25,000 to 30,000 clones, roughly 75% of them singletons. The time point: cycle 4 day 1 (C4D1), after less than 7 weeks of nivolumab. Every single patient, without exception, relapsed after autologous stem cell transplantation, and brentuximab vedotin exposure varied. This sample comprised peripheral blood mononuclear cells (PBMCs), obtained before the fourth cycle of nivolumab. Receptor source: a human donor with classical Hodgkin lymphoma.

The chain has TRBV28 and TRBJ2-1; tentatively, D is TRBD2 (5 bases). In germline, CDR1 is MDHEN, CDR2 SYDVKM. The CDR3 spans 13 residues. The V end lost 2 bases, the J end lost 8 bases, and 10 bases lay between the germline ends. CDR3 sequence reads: CASSLRGPYEQFF. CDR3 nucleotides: TGTGCCAGCAGTTTACGCGGGCCTTATGAGCAGTTCTTC.

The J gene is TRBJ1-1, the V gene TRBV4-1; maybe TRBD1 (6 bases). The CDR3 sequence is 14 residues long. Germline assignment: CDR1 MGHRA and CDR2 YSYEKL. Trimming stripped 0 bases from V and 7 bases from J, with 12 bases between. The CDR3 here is CASSQEYGQFEAFF. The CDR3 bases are TGCGCCAGCAGCCAAGAGTACGGACAGTTTGAAGCTTTCTTT.

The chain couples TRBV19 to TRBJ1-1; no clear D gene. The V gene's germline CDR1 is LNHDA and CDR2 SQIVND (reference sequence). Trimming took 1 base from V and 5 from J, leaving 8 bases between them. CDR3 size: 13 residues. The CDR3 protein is CASSIAESTEAFF. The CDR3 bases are TGTGCCAGTAGTATAGCCGAGAGTACTGAAGCTTTCTTT.

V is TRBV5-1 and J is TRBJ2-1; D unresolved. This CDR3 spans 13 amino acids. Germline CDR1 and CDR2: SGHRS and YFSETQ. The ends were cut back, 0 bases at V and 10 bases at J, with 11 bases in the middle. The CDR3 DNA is TGCGCCAGCAGCTTGGAGGTGGGCCACGAGCAGTTCTTC. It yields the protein CASSLEVGHEQFF.

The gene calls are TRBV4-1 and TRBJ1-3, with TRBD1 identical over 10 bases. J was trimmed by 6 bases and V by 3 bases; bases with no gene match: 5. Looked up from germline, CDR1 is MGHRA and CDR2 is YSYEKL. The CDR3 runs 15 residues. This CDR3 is CASSQTGTGVNTIYF. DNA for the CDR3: TGCGCCAGCAGCCAGACCGGGACAGGGGTAAACACCATATATTTT.

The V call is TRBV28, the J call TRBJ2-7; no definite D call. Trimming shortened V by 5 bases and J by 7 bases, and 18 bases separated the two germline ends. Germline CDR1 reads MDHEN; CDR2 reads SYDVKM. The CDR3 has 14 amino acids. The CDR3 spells CASSSLGRTPEQYF. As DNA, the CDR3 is TGTGCCAGCAGTAGCCTCGGCAGAACACCGGAGCAGTACTTC.

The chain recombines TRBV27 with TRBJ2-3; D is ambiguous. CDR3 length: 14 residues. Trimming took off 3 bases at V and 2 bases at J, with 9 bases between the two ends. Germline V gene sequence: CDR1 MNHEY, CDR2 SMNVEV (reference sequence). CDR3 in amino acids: CASSLRVATDTQYF. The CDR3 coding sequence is TGTGCCAGCAGTTTGAGAGTGGCCACAGATACGCAGTATTTT.

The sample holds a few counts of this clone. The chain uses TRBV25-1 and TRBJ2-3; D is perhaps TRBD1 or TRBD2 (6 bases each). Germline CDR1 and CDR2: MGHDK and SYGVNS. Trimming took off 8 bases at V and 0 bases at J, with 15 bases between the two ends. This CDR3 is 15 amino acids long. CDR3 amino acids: CASGQTGTSTDTQYF. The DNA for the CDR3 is TGTGCCAGCGGCCAAACAGGGACTAGCACAGATACGCAGTATTTT.

CDR3 protein: CASSGVAKSSYEQYF. DNA of the CDR3: TGTGCCAGCAGTGGTGTAGCAAAATCCTCCTACGAGCAGTACTTC. The chain joins TRBV6-1 to TRBJ2-7; D is uncertain. There are 15 residues in the CDR3. V was clipped by 4 bases and J by 0 bases, with 13 bases between them. Per the germline V gene, CDR1 is MNHNS and CDR2 is SASEGT.

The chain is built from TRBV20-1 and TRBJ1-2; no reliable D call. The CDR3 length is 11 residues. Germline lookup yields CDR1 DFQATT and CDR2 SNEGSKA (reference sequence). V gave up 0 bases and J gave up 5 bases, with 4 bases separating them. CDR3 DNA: TGCAGTGCTAGAGATCAATATGGCTACACCTTC. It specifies CSARDQYGYTF.

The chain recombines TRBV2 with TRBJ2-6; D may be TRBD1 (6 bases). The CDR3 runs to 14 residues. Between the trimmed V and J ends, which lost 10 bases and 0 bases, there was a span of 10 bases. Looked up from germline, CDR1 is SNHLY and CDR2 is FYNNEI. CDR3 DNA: TGTGCCACAAACAGGGCCTCTGGGGCCAACGTCCTGACTTTC. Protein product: CATNRASGANVLTF.

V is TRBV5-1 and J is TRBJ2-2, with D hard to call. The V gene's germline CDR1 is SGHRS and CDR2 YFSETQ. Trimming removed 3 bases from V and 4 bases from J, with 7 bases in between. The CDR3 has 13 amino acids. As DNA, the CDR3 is TGCGCCAGCAGCTCCGCCGGCACCGGGGAGCTGTTTTTT. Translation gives CASSSAGTGELFF.

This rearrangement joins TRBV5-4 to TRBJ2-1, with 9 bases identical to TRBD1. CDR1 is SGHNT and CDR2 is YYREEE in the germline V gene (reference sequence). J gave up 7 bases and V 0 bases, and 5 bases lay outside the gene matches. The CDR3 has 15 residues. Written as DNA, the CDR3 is TGTGCCAGCAGCTTGGGACAGGGGGGGTTTAATGAGCAGTTCTTC. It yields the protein CASSLGQGGFNEQFF.

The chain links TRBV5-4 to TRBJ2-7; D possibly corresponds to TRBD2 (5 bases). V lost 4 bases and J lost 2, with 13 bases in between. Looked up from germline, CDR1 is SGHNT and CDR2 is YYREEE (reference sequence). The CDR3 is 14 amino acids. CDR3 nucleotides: TGTGCCAGCAGCCGACGAGCCGGGGCCTACGAGCAGTACTTC. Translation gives CASSRRAGAYEQYF.

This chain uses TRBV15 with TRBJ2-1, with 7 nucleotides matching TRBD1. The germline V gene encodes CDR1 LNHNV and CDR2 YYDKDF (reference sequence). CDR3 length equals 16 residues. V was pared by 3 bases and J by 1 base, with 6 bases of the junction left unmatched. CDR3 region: CATSRAGGGSYNEQFF. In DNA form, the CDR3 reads TGTGCCACCAGCAGGGCAGGGGGTGGATCCTACAATGAGCAGTTCTTC.

Written as DNA, the CDR3 is TGTGCCAGCAGCGCCGGGACTAACTATGGCTACACCTTC. Translation: CASSAGTNYGYTF. The rearrangement joins TRBV9 to TRBJ1-2; D is ambiguous. The CDR3 runs to 13 residues. CDR1 and CDR2 (germline): SGDLS, YYNGEE. Trimming removed 3 bases from V and 0 bases from J, with 6 bases in between. Together with reference TRBV9 and TRBJ1-2, the CDR3 gives the full variable domain: DSGVTQTPKHLITATGQRVTLRCSPRSGDLSVYWYQQSLDQGLQFLIQYYNGEERAKGNILERFSAQQFPDLHSELNLSSLELGDSALYFCASSAGTNYGYTFGSGTRLTVV.

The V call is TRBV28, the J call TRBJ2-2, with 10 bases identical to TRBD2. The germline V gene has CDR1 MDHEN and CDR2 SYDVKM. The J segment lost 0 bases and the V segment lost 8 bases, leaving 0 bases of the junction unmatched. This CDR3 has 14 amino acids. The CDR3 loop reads CASLAGANTGELFF. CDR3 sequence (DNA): TGTGCCAGCCTAGCGGGAGCGAACACCGGGGAGCTGTTTTTT.

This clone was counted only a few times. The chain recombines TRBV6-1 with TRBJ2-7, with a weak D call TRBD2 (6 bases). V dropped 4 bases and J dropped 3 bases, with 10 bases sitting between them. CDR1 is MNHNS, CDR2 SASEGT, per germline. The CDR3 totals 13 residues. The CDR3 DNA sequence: TGTGCCAGCAGTGTCGGGAGTGACTACGAGCAGTACTTC. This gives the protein CASSVGSDYEQYF.

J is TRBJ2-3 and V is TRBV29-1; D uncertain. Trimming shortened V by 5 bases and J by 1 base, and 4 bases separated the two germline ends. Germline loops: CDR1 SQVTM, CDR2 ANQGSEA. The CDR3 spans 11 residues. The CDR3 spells CSVIRTDTQYF. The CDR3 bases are TGCAGCGTTATCCGCACAGATACGCAGTATTTT.

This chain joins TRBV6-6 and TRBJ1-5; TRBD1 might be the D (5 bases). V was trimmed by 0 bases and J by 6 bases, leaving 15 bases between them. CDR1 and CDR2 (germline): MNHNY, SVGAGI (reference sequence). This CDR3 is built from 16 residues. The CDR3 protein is CASSYSIGPGLQPQHF. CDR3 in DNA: TGTGCCAGCAGTTACTCGATAGGTCCAGGGCTTCAGCCCCAGCATTTT.

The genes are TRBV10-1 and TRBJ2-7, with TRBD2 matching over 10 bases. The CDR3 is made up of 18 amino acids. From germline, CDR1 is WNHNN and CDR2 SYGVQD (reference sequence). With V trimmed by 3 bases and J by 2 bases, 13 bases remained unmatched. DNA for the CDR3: TGCGCCAGCAGTGATCCGTCGCCTAGCGGGGGTCTCCCCTACGAGCAGTACTTC. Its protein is CASSDPSPSGGLPYEQYF.

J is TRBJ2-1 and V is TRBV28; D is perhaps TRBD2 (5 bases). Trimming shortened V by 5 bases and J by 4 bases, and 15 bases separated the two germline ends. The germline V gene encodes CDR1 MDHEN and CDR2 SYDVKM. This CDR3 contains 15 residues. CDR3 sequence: CASSTIGEQYNEQFF. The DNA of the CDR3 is TGTGCCAGCAGTACCATCGGGGAACAGTACAATGAGCAGTTCTTC.

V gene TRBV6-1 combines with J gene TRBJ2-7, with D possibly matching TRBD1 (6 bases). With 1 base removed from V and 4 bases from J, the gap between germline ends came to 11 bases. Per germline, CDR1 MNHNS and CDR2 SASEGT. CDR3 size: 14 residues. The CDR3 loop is CASSEGGGVYEQYF. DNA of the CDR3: TGTGCCAGCAGTGAAGGAGGGGGAGTATACGAGCAGTACTTC.

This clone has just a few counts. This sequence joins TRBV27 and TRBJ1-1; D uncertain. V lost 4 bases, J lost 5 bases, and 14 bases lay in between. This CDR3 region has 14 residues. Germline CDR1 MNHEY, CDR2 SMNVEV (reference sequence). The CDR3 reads CASSSRFTGTEAFF. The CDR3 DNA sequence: TGTGCCAGCAGTTCCCGATTCACGGGGACTGAAGCTTTCTTT.

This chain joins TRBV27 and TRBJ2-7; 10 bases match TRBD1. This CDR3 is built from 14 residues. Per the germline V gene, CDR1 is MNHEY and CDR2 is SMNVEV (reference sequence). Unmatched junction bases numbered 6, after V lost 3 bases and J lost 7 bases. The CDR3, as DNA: TGTGCCAGCAGTTTCGACAGGGGGCGCGGTGAGCAGTACTTC. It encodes CASSFDRGRGEQYF.

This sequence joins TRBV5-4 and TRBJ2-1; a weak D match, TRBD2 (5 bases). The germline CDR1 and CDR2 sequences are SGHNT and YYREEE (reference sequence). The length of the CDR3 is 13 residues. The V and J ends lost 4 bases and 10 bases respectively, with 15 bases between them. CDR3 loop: CASSPRIREEQFF. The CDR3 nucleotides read TGTGCCAGCAGCCCGCGCATAAGGGAGGAGCAGTTCTTC.

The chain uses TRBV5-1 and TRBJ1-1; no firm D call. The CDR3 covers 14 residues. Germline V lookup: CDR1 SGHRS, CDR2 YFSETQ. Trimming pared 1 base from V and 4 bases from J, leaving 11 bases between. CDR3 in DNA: TGCGCCAGCAGCTTGCAGGTATTAGGCACTGAAGCTTTCTTT. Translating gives CASSLQVLGTEAFF.